This TCR beta chain was sequenced for a study of T cell clonotyping in hematopoietic cell transplantation. Looking at the study overall: Cytoreduction preceded collection of pretransplant recipient samples. Study-wide points: Without cell sorting, CD4 versus CD8 contributions remain unresolved.

Time point denoted: recipient sample about 28 days before transplant, after cytoreduction. The V and J ends lost 6 bases and 2 bases respectively, with 17 bases between them. The germline CDR1 and CDR2 sequences are MDHEN and SYDVKM. The CDR3 has 15 residues. For this clone: Its target is unknown.

The data were produced by immunoSEQ multiplex PCR, yet TCRdb's version contains in-frame clones alone and is incomplete. The sample carries roughly 27,000 clones, approximately 82% recorded once. The TCR comes from a woman between 55 and 75 years old with acute myeloid leukemia. Some clones in this sample may be carry-over from other donors' samples. The V and J genes are TRBV28 and TRBJ2-7; possible D gene TRBD1, 7 bases. Sequenced material: peripheral blood mononuclear cells, taken before stem cell transplant. The CDR3 is CASSPQGGATYEQYF. Here the CDR3 DNA reads TGTGCCAGCAGCCCGCAGGGGGGCGCGACCTACGAGCAGTACTTC.